Below are 30 T cell receptor beta chains sequenced from a single sample in a study of human T cells and chemical hapten exposure. Each CDR3 protein gets one entry after TCRdb re-called the RACE reads with MiXCR. The data contain about 120,000 distinct CDR3 sequences, roughly 13% of them singletons. Time point described: patch test 1, 2 weeks after DPC sensitization. Documented treatment: therapeutic diphenylcyclopropenone sensitization with weekly scalp DPC. Sequenced here: whole blood, sampled in connection with sensitization to the hapten diphenylcyclopropenone (DPC). The receptors come from a man younger than 30 with alopecia areata. Some clones in this sample may be carry-over from other donors' samples.

This clonotype has at least ten counts. The DNA is omitted, as the CDR3 cannot be located on it reliably, and the CDR3 follows TCRdb's listing. The chain combines TRBV7-5 with TRBJ2-7. TRBV7-5 is a pseudogene. The CDR3 length equals 19 residues, ends included. The CDR3 is CISVSEAIIELGFVYEQYV.

This clonotype was observed a handful of times. The chain couples TRBV28 to TRBJ2-1; the match to TRBD2 covers 9 bases. J was trimmed by 4 bases and V by 7 bases; bases with no gene match: 8. CDR1 is MDHEN and CDR2 is SYDVKM in the germline V gene. The CDR3 sequence is 15 residues long. The CDR3 region is CASISEGLAYNEQFF. The CDR3 nucleotides are TGTGCCAGCATTTCGGAAGGACTAGCGTACAATGAGCAGTTCTTC.

The table lists this clonotype with a count of one. J is TRBJ2-7 and V is TRBV3-1; D not certain. Trimming removed 0 bases from V and 2 bases from J, with 14 bases in between. The CDR3 sequence is 16 residues long. The germline V gene has CDR1 LGHDT and CDR2 YNNKEL (reference sequence). CDR3 in amino acids: CASSQDGPMAPYEQYF. The CDR3 DNA reads TGTGCCAGCAGCCAAGATGGACCCATGGCACCCTACGAGCAGTACTTC.

This clonotype has more than one count but fewer than ten. The chain couples TRBV6-5 to TRBJ1-2, with a tentative D call TRBD1 (5 bases). The CDR3 has 13 residues. V lost 4 bases, J lost 5 bases, and 11 bases lay in between. Germline CDR1 is MNHEY and CDR2 is SVGAGI. CDR3: CASSSQGRYGYTF. The CDR3 DNA is TGTGCCAGCAGTTCCCAGGGACGGTATGGCTACACCTTC.

This chain joins TRBV5-4 and TRBJ1-1; D remains unclear. This CDR3 comprises 16 residues. V lost 2 bases and J 0 bases, leaving 14 bases between the germline ends. The germline V gene encodes CDR1 SGHNT and CDR2 YYREEE (reference sequence). CDR3 in amino acids: CASSFRHRPMNTEAFF. CDR3 sequence (DNA): TGTGCCAGCAGCTTTAGACACAGACCCATGAACACTGAAGCTTTCTTT.

This clonotype was seen a handful of times. The V and J genes are TRBV4-3 and TRBJ1-6, with a weak D call TRBD1 (5 bases). V lost 0 bases and J 14 bases, leaving 17 bases between the germline ends. The germline CDR1 and CDR2 sequences are LGHNA and YSLEER. The CDR3 is 15 residues long. As DNA, the CDR3 is TGCGCCAGCAGCCAAGATCGAAGAGGGTGGGGGTCCCTCCACTTT. Translating it yields CASSQDRRGWGSLHF.

This clonotype showed up just a few times. The gene calls are TRBV6-5 and TRBJ1-2, with D possibly being TRBD1 (5 bases). The V end was cut by 5 bases, the J end by 5 bases, with 15 bases between. Germline V gives CDR1 MNHEY, CDR2 SVGAGI. This CDR3 has 14 amino acids. The CDR3, as DNA: TGTGCCAGCAGTCCAAGGACAAGGAGATATGGCTACACCTTC. Translated: CASSPRTRRYGYTF.

V and J are TRBV3-1 and TRBJ2-2; D tentatively reads TRBD1 or TRBD2 (6 bases each). There are 15 residues in the CDR3. CDR1 is LGHDT, CDR2 YNNKEL, per germline (reference sequence). Trimming cost V 2 bases and J 3 bases, with 10 bases left between them. The CDR3 here is CASSQRGLDTGELFF. The CDR3 DNA is TGTGCCAGCAGCCAACGGGGGCTGGACACCGGGGAGCTGTTTTTT.

A few counts support this clonotype. This sequence joins TRBV11-3 and TRBJ2-5, with D uncertain. This CDR3 has 15 amino acids. Trimming left V 1 base short and J 1 base short, with 10 bases between. CDR1 and CDR2 (germline): SGHNT, YENEEA. In DNA, the CDR3 is TGTGCCAGCAGCTTAGGGTCCAGGCCCCAAGAGACCCAGTACTTC. It yields the protein CASSLGSRPQETQYF.

This clonotype was recorded at least ten times. Here the CDR3 DNA reads TGTGCCAGCAGTTACAGTGTTGGACAGGGGACCGATGAGCAGTTCTTC. Amino acids: CASSYSVGQGTDEQFF. The V call is TRBV6-5, the J call TRBJ2-1; 9 bases agree with TRBD1. This CDR3 contains 16 residues. Germline V CDR1 and CDR2: MNHEY, SVGAGI. V was pared by 2 bases and J by 8 bases, with 10 bases of the junction left unmatched.

This chain uses TRBV4-1 with TRBJ2-6; no clear D. CDR3 length: 18 residues. Germline loops: CDR1 MGHRA, CDR2 YSYEKL. Trimming took off 2 bases at V and 0 bases at J, with 14 bases between the two ends. As DNA, the CDR3 is TGCGCCAGCAGCCAACCTCATAGATTCACCTCTGGGGCCAACGTCCTGACTTTC. Amino acids: CASSQPHRFTSGANVLTF.

This clonotype was detected a few times. The chain has TRBV9 and TRBJ1-1; D is unresolved. V lost 3 bases, J lost 1 base, and 16 bases lay in between. The CDR3 loop spans 16 amino acids. Germline lookup yields CDR1 SGDLS and CDR2 YYNGEE. Written as DNA, the CDR3 is TGTGCCAGCAGCGGAACCGAGCTATTGGGGAACACTGAAGCTTTCTTT. Protein sequence: CASSGTELLGNTEAFF. Based on the CDR3 plus reference TRBV9 and TRBJ1-1, the full variable domain is DSGVTQTPKHLITATGQRVTLRCSPRSGDLSVYWYQQSLDQGLQFLIQYYNGEERAKGNILERFSAQQFPDLHSELNLSSLELGDSALYFCASSGTELLGNTEAFFGQGTRLTVV.

Ten or more counts support this clonotype. The rearrangement joins TRBV29-1 to TRBJ2-1; 11 bases match TRBD2. The CDR3 runs 15 residues. CDR1 and CDR2 from the germline V gene are SQVTM and ANQGSEA. Trimming at V came to 4 bases and at J to 3 bases, leaving 5 bases not matched to a gene. The CDR3 region has the DNA TGCAGCGTTGCGGTAGCGGGGGGGAACTACAATGAGCAGTTCTTC. It specifies CSVAVAGGNYNEQFF.

This chain links TRBV5-6 with TRBJ2-3; no clear D gene. V gave up 1 base and J gave up 8 bases, with 11 bases separating them. The CDR3 extends over 13 amino acids. Germline CDR1 SGHDT, CDR2 YYEEEE. The CDR3 nucleotides read TGTGCCAGCAGCTTGAACTTAATAAGTACGCAGTATTTT. Amino acid sequence: CASSLNLISTQYF.

This chain joins TRBV7-8 and TRBJ2-1; 13 bases match TRBD2. The CDR3 has 14 amino acids. The V segment lost 9 bases and the J segment 10 bases; nucleotides outside the gene matches: 9. The V gene's germline CDR1 is SGHVS and CDR2 FQNEAQ. Here the CDR3 reads CASRLAGGPEEQFF. CDR3 nucleotide sequence: TGTGCCAGTAGACTAGCGGGGGGTCCTGAGGAGCAGTTCTTC.

This chain uses TRBV6-1 with TRBJ1-1; 9 bases align to TRBD1. The V segment lost 6 bases and the J segment 9 bases; nucleotides outside the gene matches: 2. The germline V gene has CDR1 MNHNS and CDR2 SASEGT. The CDR3 runs 11 residues. The CDR3 protein is CASSGQGKAFF. CDR3 coding DNA: TGTGCCAGCAGCGGACAGGGGAAAGCTTTCTTT.

This chain joins TRBV18 and TRBJ1-5; possible D gene TRBD1, 5 bases. Per the germline V gene, CDR1 is KGHSH and CDR2 is LQKENI. Trimming stripped 2 bases from V and 3 bases from J, with 14 bases between. The CDR3 loop spans 16 amino acids. The CDR3 nucleotides are TGTGCCAGCTCACCATCAGCGGGAGGGGCCAATCAGCCCCAGCATTTT. Residues: CASSPSAGGANQPQHF.

V gene TRBV7-9 combines with J gene TRBJ2-3; possibly TRBD2 for D (6 bases). The germline gives CDR1 SEHNR, CDR2 FQNEAQ (reference sequence). The length of the CDR3 is 13 residues. The V end lost 5 bases, the J end lost 5 bases, and 11 bases lay between the germline ends. The CDR3 loop is CASSHTAGDTQYF. In DNA, the CDR3 is TGTGCCAGCAGCCACACAGCGGGAGATACGCAGTATTTT.

This clonotype was observed a handful of times. The chain recombines TRBV7-9 with TRBJ1-4, with D possibly TRBD1 on 6 matching bases. V dropped 5 bases and J dropped 2 bases, with 12 bases sitting between them. The V gene's germline CDR1 is SEHNR and CDR2 FQNEAQ (reference sequence). This CDR3 is 15 amino acids long. CDR3 loop: CASSETGFTNEKLFF. The CDR3 DNA is TGTGCCAGCAGCGAGACAGGTTTCACTAATGAAAAACTGTTTTTT.

This clonotype was counted at least ten times. The J gene is TRBJ1-2, the V gene TRBV29-1, with 8 nucleotides matching TRBD1. The CDR3 covers 13 residues. V dropped 5 bases and J dropped 4; count of bases not matched to a gene: 6. Germline assignment: CDR1 SQVTM and CDR2 ANQGSEA. Here the CDR3 reads CSVILGQGYGYTF. CDR3 DNA sequence: TGCAGCGTTATTCTCGGACAGGGCTATGGCTACACCTTC.

The table lists this clonotype with a few counts. This chain links TRBV11-2 with TRBJ1-1; 9 nucleotides match TRBD1. The germline CDR1 and CDR2 sequences are SGHAT and FQNNGV. The CDR3 is 15 residues long. V lost 3 bases and J lost 3; bases outside the gene matches: 5. The CDR3 protein is CASSFRTGDHTEAFF. For the CDR3, the DNA is TGTGCCAGCAGCTTTCGGACAGGGGATCACACTGAAGCTTTCTTT.

The chain links TRBV4-1 to TRBJ2-2, with D possibly TRBD2 on 7 matching bases. Trimming took off 1 base at V and 6 bases at J, with 12 bases between the two ends. The CDR3 is 15 residues long. The germline CDR1 and CDR2 sequences are MGHRA and YSYEKL. CDR3 in amino acids: CASSQGGGVAGELFF. The CDR3, as DNA: TGCGCCAGCAGCCAAGGCGGGGGCGTCGCCGGGGAGCTGTTTTTT.

This clonotype has more than one count but fewer than ten. This chain uses TRBV3-1 with TRBJ1-2; a weak D match, TRBD1 (5 bases). CDR3 size: 15 residues. Germline loops: CDR1 LGHDT, CDR2 YNNKEL (reference sequence). V dropped 1 base and J dropped 7 bases, with 16 bases sitting between them. The CDR3 loop reads CASSQAGQGASGYTF. The CDR3 DNA follows: TGTGCCAGCAGCCAAGCCGGCCAGGGAGCCTCTGGCTACACCTTC.

There are a few counts of this clonotype. This chain connects TRBV9 to TRBJ1-2; 7 nucleotides align to TRBD1. Germline V gene data show CDR1 as SGDLS and CDR2 as YYNGEE. This CDR3 has 14 residues. With 3 bases clipped from V and 8 bases from J, the junction kept 10 bases outside the gene matches. The CDR3 DNA sequence: TGTGCCAGCAGCGACCGGACAGGTAGTTCCGGCTACACCTTC. Protein product: CASSDRTGSSGYTF.

The chain couples TRBV4-2 to TRBJ2-2, with 8 nucleotides matching TRBD2. J gave up 5 bases and V 1 base, and 3 bases lay outside the gene matches. This CDR3 spans 15 amino acids. CDR1 and CDR2 from the germline V gene are LGHNA and YNFKEQ. This chain's CDR3 is CASSQGGLATGELFF. The CDR3 nucleotides read TGTGCCAGCAGCCAAGGCGGACTAGCTACCGGGGAGCTGTTTTTT.

There are a few counts of this clonotype. The chain is built from TRBV7-9 and TRBJ1-4, with 8 bases fitting TRBD1. J lost 7 bases, V lost 1 base, and 5 bases had no gene match. In germline, CDR1 is SEHNR, CDR2 FQNEAQ (reference sequence). The CDR3 is made up of 15 amino acids. CDR3: CASSLGGQGGEKLFF. As DNA, the CDR3 is TGTGCCAGCAGCTTAGGCGGACAGGGCGGTGAAAAACTGTTTTTT.

A few counts support this clonotype. This chain joins TRBV12-3 or TRBV12-4 and TRBJ2-5; D uncertain. The CDR3 has 12 amino acids. Trimming removed 8 bases from V and 5 bases from J, with 12 bases in between. The chain's CDR3 is CASRDLGETQYF. The CDR3 coding sequence is TGTGCCAGCCGCGACCTGGGGGAGACCCAGTACTTC.

The rearrangement links TRBV20-1 to TRBJ2-7; D is ambiguous. In germline, CDR1 is DFQATT, CDR2 SNEGSKA (reference sequence). The CDR3 is 15 amino acids. Trimming cost V 4 bases and J 5 bases, with 21 bases left between them. The CDR3 bases are TGCAGTGCTAAAAGGGTTGCCCGTAACCCGAACGAGCAGTACTTC. Translating gives CSAKRVARNPNEQYF.

V is TRBV4-1 and J is TRBJ1-4; the D is unclear. This CDR3 is built from 15 residues. V lost 0 bases to trimming and J lost 1 base, with 6 bases between them. The germline CDR1 and CDR2 sequences are MGHRA and YSYEKL. In nucleotides, the CDR3 is TGCGCCAGCAGCCAAGAAGGGAGAACTAATGAAAAACTGTTTTTT. This translates into CASSQEGRTNEKLFF.

The chain combines TRBV7-8 with TRBJ1-4; 8 positions match TRBD1. V trimming: 4 bases; J trimming: 8 bases; junction bases outside the gene matches: 15. The CDR3 length is 17 residues. CDR1 and CDR2 from the germline V gene are SGHVS and FQNEAQ. The CDR3 DNA follows: TGTGCCAGCAGCTCTTTCCCGCGACAGGGGCTTGTCGAAAAACTGTTTTTT. Amino acids: CASSSFPRQGLVEKLFF.